The 30 T cell receptor beta chains reported below all come from one sample, sequenced in a study of CXCR3-negative and CXCR3-positive naive CD8 T cells. TRB cDNA was prepared as libraries by UMI-labeled 5' RACE. Reprocessing the 5' RACE reads, TCRdb reports a single entry for every CDR3 protein and omits DNA. The sample's table shows roughly 7,300 distinct CDR3 sequences. Study observations and caveats: Comparison of naive cells showed more hydrophobic TRB CDR3s in CXCR3-positive than in CXCR3-negative naive cells.

These receptors' targets are unknown. Source material: naive CXCR3+ CD8+ T cells from blood. Noted subset: CD45RO-CCR7+CD27+CD95- naive CD8+ T cells expressing CXCR3 (TNR3+). The receptors originated from a human donor in good health. Some clones in this sample may be carry-over from other donors' samples.

This rearrangement joins TRBV29-1 to TRBJ2-7; no DNA is available, so the TRBD2 call from TCRdb remains unchecked. This CDR3 contains 13 residues. The germline gives CDR1 SQVTM, CDR2 ANQGSEA. This CDR3 reads CSVSASETYEQYF.

The chain combines TRBV5-1 with TRBJ2-1; absent DNA, TCRdb's TRBD2 call cannot be checked. CDR1 SGHRS and CDR2 YFSETQ come from the germline V gene. This CDR3 contains 13 residues. CDR3 loop: CASRPLQDNEQFF. Full variable domain (missing parts from reference TRBV5-1 and TRBJ2-1): KAGVTQTPRYLIKTRGQQVTLSCSPISGHRSVSWYQQTPGQGLQFLFEYFSETQRNKGNFPGRFSGRQFSNSRSEMNVSTLELGDSALYLCASRPLQDNEQFFGPGTRLTVL.

Frequency places this clonotype as medium-sized (0.01 to 0.1%). The V call is TRBV7-8, the J call TRBJ2-7; TCRdb indicates TRBD1, and absent DNA this call remains unverified. This CDR3 region has 14 residues. Germline V lookup: CDR1 SGHVS, CDR2 FQNEAQ. Here the CDR3 reads CASSELDRGYEQYF. Full variable domain (remainder filled in from reference TRBV7-8 and TRBJ2-7): GAGVSQSPRYKVAKRGQDVALRCDPISGHVSLFWYQQALGQGPEFLTYFQNEAQLDKSGLPSDRFFAERPEGSVSTLKIQRTQQEDSAVYLCASSELDRGYEQYFGPGTRLTVT.

By frequency, this clonotype is medium-sized (0.01 to 0.1%). V and J are TRBV12-5 and TRBJ1-6. Per germline, CDR1 LGHNT and CDR2 FRNRAP. This CDR3 region has 14 residues. CDR3: CASGTDLLNSPLHF.

In terms of frequency, this clonotype is medium-sized (0.01 to 0.1%). V and J are TRBV27 and TRBJ2-2; TCRdb's D gene call, TRBD2, goes unchecked for lack of DNA. The CDR3 extends over 14 amino acids. Germline-derived CDR1 and CDR2 are MNHEY and SMNVEV (reference sequence). The CDR3 here is CASSVGLAGEELFF.

The CDR3: CASSLVSGTGQETQYF. The V gene is TRBV5-6, the J gene TRBJ2-5; TCRdb's D call of TRBD1 is untestable without DNA. This CDR3 is 16 amino acids long. Germline loops: CDR1 SGHDT, CDR2 YYEEEE.

The chain joins TRBV12-3 or TRBV12-4 to TRBJ2-5; TCRdb names TRBD1, which stays unverified in the absence of DNA. The CDR3 covers 12 residues. Here the CDR3 reads CASKGSQETQYF.

This clonotype is labeled medium-sized based on frequency. The rearrangement links TRBV6-5 to TRBJ2-7; absent DNA, TCRdb's TRBD1 call cannot be checked. Germline V gene data show CDR1 as MNHEY and CDR2 as SVGAGI. The CDR3 loop spans 13 amino acids. CDR3: CASRRGQTYEQYF.

V usage is TRBV29-1 and J usage is TRBJ2-7; TCRdb calls TRBD1, which cannot be checked without DNA. Looked up from germline, CDR1 is SQVTM and CDR2 is ANQGSEA. The CDR3 loop spans 12 amino acids. CDR3 loop: CSARDSPYEQYF.

The rearrangement links TRBV6-1 to TRBJ2-7. Germline CDR1 reads MNHNS; CDR2 reads SASEGT. CDR3 length: 13 residues. CDR3: CASSVAVSYEQYF.

The chain has TRBV7-6 and TRBJ2-1; the TCRdb D gene call, TRBD2, has no DNA to confirm it. Germline CDR1 and CDR2: SGHVS and FNYEAQ. The CDR3 spans 15 residues. This CDR3 is CASSILAGDSNEQFF.

The chain carries TRBV7-6 and TRBJ2-7; TCRdb gives TRBD1 as the D gene, but with no DNA this cannot be confirmed. The CDR3 sequence is 14 residues long. Per the germline V gene, CDR1 is SGHVS and CDR2 is FNYEAQ. The CDR3 sequence: CASSRWDRSYEQYF.

This chain links TRBV29-1 with TRBJ2-5; TCRdb indicates TRBD1, and absent DNA this call remains unverified. The CDR3 extends over 15 amino acids. Germline values: CDR1 SQVTM, CDR2 ANQGSEA. Here the CDR3 reads CSVVPGRLGEETQYF.

This clonotype ranks as medium-sized in terms of frequency. V gene TRBV29-1 combines with J gene TRBJ2-7; TCRdb selects TRBD1, and the lack of DNA leaves this call unchecked. The germline V gene encodes CDR1 SQVTM and CDR2 ANQGSEA. The CDR3 is 13 amino acids. CDR3 region: CSVEGTDSYEQYF.

The V call is TRBV29-1, the J call TRBJ1-2. The CDR3 runs to 12 residues. CDR1 and CDR2 from the germline V gene are SQVTM and ANQGSEA. CDR3 sequence reads: CSVGSELRGYTF.

This rearrangement joins TRBV29-1 to TRBJ1-4; TCRdb's D call, TRBD1, is unchecked because there is no DNA. Germline V gives CDR1 SQVTM, CDR2 ANQGSEA. The CDR3 runs to 11 residues. The CDR3 region is CSVGDNEKLFF.

The chain uses TRBV5-1 and TRBJ2-7. The CDR3 is made up of 12 amino acids. CDR1 is SGHRS, CDR2 YFSETQ, per germline. This CDR3 reads CASSLGTYEQYF.

The gene calls are TRBV29-1 and TRBJ2-7; TCRdb outputs TRBD1, but without DNA this stays unchecked. This CDR3 comprises 13 residues. From germline, CDR1 is SQVTM and CDR2 ANQGSEA. CDR3 residues: CSVLDRDPYEQYF.

The V gene is TRBV7-9, the J gene TRBJ1-1. The CDR3 totals 14 residues. The germline gives CDR1 SEHNR, CDR2 FQNEAQ (reference sequence). The CDR3 protein is CASTPSGRGTEAFF.

This sequence joins TRBV20-1 and TRBJ1-5; TCRdb reports TRBD1, a call that lacks DNA to check it against. Germline V lookup: CDR1 DFQATT, CDR2 SNEGSKA (reference sequence). The CDR3 is 14 residues long. This CDR3 reads CRVRPDSCNQPQHF.

This rearrangement joins TRBV19 to TRBJ1-5; the TCRdb D gene call, TRBD1, has no DNA to confirm it. Looked up from germline, CDR1 is LNHDA and CDR2 is SQIVND (reference sequence). The CDR3 is 16 residues long. The CDR3 sequence: CASRQDLGQGTQPQHF.

CDR3 region: CASSPGTGPVYGYTF. The chain combines TRBV12-3 or TRBV12-4 with TRBJ1-2; no DNA is available, so the TRBD1 call from TCRdb remains unchecked. This CDR3 has 15 amino acids.

This clonotype is identified as medium-sized from frequency. This chain uses TRBV14 with TRBJ2-7. The CDR3 is 13 amino acids. CDR1 is SGHDN, CDR2 FVKESK, per germline. CDR3 residues: CASSQGPHYEQYF.

The J gene is TRBJ2-5, the V gene TRBV5-1; TCRdb picks TRBD1, but there is no DNA to check that call. Germline V CDR1 and CDR2: SGHRS, YFSETQ. This CDR3 comprises 16 residues. CDR3 residues: CASSSNRDRVGETQYF.

The CDR3 sequence: CASSFSLAGGFHEQYF. The V and J genes are TRBV28 and TRBJ2-7; there is no DNA to check the TCRdb D call of TRBD2. CDR3 size: 16 residues. The germline gives CDR1 MDHEN, CDR2 SYDVKM.

This chain links TRBV11-2 with TRBJ2-1; TCRdb's D call of TRBD2 is untestable without DNA. CDR1 and CDR2 (germline): SGHAT, FQNNGV. The CDR3 consists of 14 residues. The CDR3 sequence is CASRGPSAQEEQFF.

According to its frequency, this clonotype is medium-sized. This chain connects TRBV20-1 to TRBJ1-5. Germline values: CDR1 DFQATT, CDR2 SNEGSKA (reference sequence). The CDR3 has 16 amino acids. CDR3 protein: CSARDSGRASNQPQHF.

The chain carries TRBV7-9 and TRBJ2-2; TCRdb's assignment of TRBD1 cannot be checked, as there is no DNA. Germline CDR1 is SEHNR and CDR2 is FQNEAQ (reference sequence). The CDR3 spans 18 residues. The CDR3 is CASSFPLKTGLNTGELFF.

The V gene is TRBV11-2, the J gene TRBJ2-3. The germline V gene encodes CDR1 SGHAT and CDR2 FQNNGV. There are 11 residues in the CDR3. The CDR3 sequence: CASSLRDTQYF.

V gene TRBV6-5 combines with J gene TRBJ2-4; TCRdb's D call, TRBD2, is unchecked because there is no DNA. Germline CDR1 MNHEY, CDR2 SVGAGI. CDR3 size: 16 residues. Here the CDR3 reads CASTAGWALSKNIQYF.